This TCR beta chain comes out of a study of shared clonotypes between healthy human individuals. About the study: Every donor yielded three CD4 naive, three CD4 memory, two CD8 naive and one CD8 memory plate.

The length of the CDR3 is 15 residues. Trimming pared 2 bases from V and 0 bases from J, leaving 9 bases between. CDR1 MDHEN and CDR2 SYDVKM come from the germline V gene. Assay runs were performed at deep level. The data were produced by immunoSEQ multiplex PCR, yet TCRdb's version contains in-frame clones alone and is incomplete. The profile shows about 2.4 million clones, 93% of them singletons. As to this clone: The antigen is undetermined. Other DNA sequences within the sample encode an identical CDR3.

Overall study results and limits: Estimated clonotype richness was generally higher in naive than memory subsets.

This TCR was recovered from a young man in good health. Some clones in this sample may be carry-over from other donors' samples. The rearrangement uses TRBV28 and TRBJ2-3; possible D gene TRBD2, 6 bases. The sequenced sample consisted of naive CD4+ T cells from PBMCs. Subset indicated: CD45RA+ positively selected. The CDR3 DNA is TGTGCCAGCAGTTTAGGCGGGGCTAGCACAGATACGCAGTATTTT. Residues: CASSLGGASTDTQYF.